This T cell receptor (beta chain) was observed in a study of blood T cells in healthy people across ages (dated by TCRdb to the mid-2010s). In the study overall: In model experiments, roughly one uniquely barcoded TCR beta cDNA molecule per two T cells was captured by template switching. Using the same blood draw, the study looked at two additional independent replicas of 1 million unique cDNA reads for two donors, one aged 18 to 29 and the other aged 80 or older. To avoid experimental bias, donors of different ages were distributed randomly across sequencing lanes. Using deep sequencing normalized with unique cDNA molecular identifiers, the study measured how TCR beta repertoire diversity changes with age. The donors were divided into four age groups: young (average around 16 years), middle-aged (approximately 39), aged (about 60) and long-lived (around 87).

Overall results and qualifications from the work: A strong correlation was found between observed TCR beta diversity and the percentage of naive T cells measured by flow cytometry. Bulk unsorted PBMC profiling prevented conclusive comparison of naive and antigen-experienced compartments. Total diversity estimates from one million sequenced T cells were considered lower bounds and underestimates. As age increased, observed TCR beta diversity per million T cells dropped in a roughly linear way, and a significant reduction was already evident by age 40. Compared with the aged group, more naive CD4+ T cells, fewer expanded clones and increased TCR diversity were shown by the long-lived group, suggesting age selection. Because the CMV infection status of the donors was unknown, age-related changes in expanded clonotypes may potentially have been confounded.

The protocol used for the library was 5' RACE. The sequencer listed for this sample is Illumina HiSeq 2500. A second PCR of about 6 to 12 cycles was run with a J-beta primer mix and a sample-barcoded 5' primer. Each TCR beta cDNA molecule received a unique molecular identifier from a template-switch 5' adaptor carrying 12 random nucleotides. Each sample yielded at least 3 million CDR3-containing paired-end reads. First-strand cDNA was synthesized from all RNA with the Mint cDNA synthesis kit, primed by a TRBC-specific oligonucleotide. After uracil-DNA glycosylase treatment, a first 18-cycle PCR used universal primers M1SS and BC2_uni_R on all cDNA. On the authors' methods: Each sample was normalized by randomly selecting 1 million high-quality reads, each carrying a distinct molecular identifier. Reads with shared molecular identifiers were discarded instead of being binned into consensus sequences. MiTCR, set to a Q25 quality threshold and the strictest error-elimination algorithm, was used for CDR3 identification, clonotype clustering and error correction. A nonparametric unseen species model with Euler transformation was used to estimate lower-bound total TCR beta diversity. Starting from the raw public reads, TCRdb applied fastp trimming at Q25, assembled clones with MiXCR and retained in-frame beta chains. Here each entry gathers all rows of one CDR3 protein and keeps the most common genes and DNA. The V and J calls, along with clone size, are taken from TCRdb and not from the paper's own processing. Present in this sample are just under 900,000 distinct CDR3 sequences, less than 35% of which were seen just once. Around 15% of the sample rests with the top ten.

Donors were 39 systemically healthy Caucasian individuals from Russia aged roughly 6 to 100 years. Each donor gave 8.5 to 10 milliliters of peripheral blood, collected into EDTA-treated Vacutainer tubes. Ficoll-Paque density-gradient centrifugation was used to isolate PBMCs, with at least 7 million per sample. Total RNA, at least 6 micrograms per sample, was extracted from PBMCs with Trizol reagent. For every donor, an aliquot of PBMCs went through flow cytometry to measure the percentages of naive CD45RAhigh/CD27high T cells. As concerns this clonotype: Its binding antigen is unknown. Per-base quality was not reported, and no clone a single base away is much larger than it.

The specimen sequenced was blood. This sequence originates from a woman at least 80 years old in good health.

The CDR3 protein sequence reads: CSASPGNNEQFF. The DNA reads as follows: TGCAGTGCTAGTCCCGGGAACAATGAGCAGTTCTTC. The rearrangement joined TRBV20-1 to TRBJ2-1; TRBD2 could be the D gene, as 5 bases match. Spanning cysteine to phenylalanine, the CDR3 consists of 12 amino acids. Just the 36-base CDR3 DNA is kept, in frame starting at base 1. Relative to germline, V is 3 bases shorter and J is 5 bases shorter, with 8 bases between their ends. The germline V gene (reference sequence) provides CDR1 DFQATT and CDR2 SNEGSKA.